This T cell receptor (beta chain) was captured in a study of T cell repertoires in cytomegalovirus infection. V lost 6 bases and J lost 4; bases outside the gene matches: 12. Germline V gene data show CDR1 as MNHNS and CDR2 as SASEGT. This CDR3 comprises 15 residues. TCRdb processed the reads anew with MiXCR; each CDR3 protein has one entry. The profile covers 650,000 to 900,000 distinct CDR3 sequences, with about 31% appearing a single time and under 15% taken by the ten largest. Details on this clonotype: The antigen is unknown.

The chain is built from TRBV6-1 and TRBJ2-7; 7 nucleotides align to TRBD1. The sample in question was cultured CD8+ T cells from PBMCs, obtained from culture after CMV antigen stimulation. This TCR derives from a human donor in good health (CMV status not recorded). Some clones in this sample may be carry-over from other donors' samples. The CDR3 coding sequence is TGTGCCAGCAGCGCCCAGGGGGTGTACGGGTACGAGCAGTACTTC. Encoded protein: CASSAQGVYGYEQYF.